This T cell receptor beta chain was documented in a study of T-cell reconstitution after alpha-beta-depleted transplantation in children. Per the germline V gene, CDR1 is LGHDT and CDR2 is YNNKEL (reference sequence). The V gene lost 2 bases and the J gene lost 13 bases, with 12 bases spanning the gap. This CDR3 spans 13 amino acids. This clonotype was seen a handful of times. Its antigen is not known. Overall study findings and caveats: From newly produced T cells came most of the T-cell counts and diversity one year after transplant. It was reported that alpha-beta T cells came from several hundred expanded graft clones (about two months after transplant). It was surviving recipient T cells and thymic progenitors that gave some patients high TCRbeta diversity at day 60.

The TCRbeta library incorporated unique molecular identifiers. TCRdb passed the PCR reads through MiXCR, listing each CDR3 protein once. The profile shows approximately 630,000 distinct CDR3 sequences, 13% of them singletons. This receptor was identified in a girl under 10 years old with congenital amegakaryocytic thrombocytopenia, due to receive a stem cell transplant. V usage is TRBV3-1 and J usage is TRBJ1-6; D not certain. The material sequenced was PBMCs, taken before TCRalphabeta/CD19-depleted stem cell transplant. The CDR3 is CASSQRQEVPLHF. For the CDR3, the DNA is TGTGCCAGCAGCCAACGCCAGGAAGTTCCCCTCCACTTT.